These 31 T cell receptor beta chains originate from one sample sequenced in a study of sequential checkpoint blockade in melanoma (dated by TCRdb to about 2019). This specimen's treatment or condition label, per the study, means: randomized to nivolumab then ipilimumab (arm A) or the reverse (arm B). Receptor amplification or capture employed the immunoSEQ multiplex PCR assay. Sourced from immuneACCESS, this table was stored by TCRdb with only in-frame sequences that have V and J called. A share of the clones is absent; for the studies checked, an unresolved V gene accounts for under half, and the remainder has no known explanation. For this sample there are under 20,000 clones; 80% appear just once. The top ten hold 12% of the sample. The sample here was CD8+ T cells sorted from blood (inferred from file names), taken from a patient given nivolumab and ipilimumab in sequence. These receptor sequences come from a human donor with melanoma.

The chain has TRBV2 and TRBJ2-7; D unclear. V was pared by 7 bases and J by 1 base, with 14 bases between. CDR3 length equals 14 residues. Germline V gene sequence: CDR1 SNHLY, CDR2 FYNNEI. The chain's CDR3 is CASKPVGSSYEQYF. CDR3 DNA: TGTGCCAGCAAGCCCGTGGGCAGTTCCTACGAGCAGTACTTC.

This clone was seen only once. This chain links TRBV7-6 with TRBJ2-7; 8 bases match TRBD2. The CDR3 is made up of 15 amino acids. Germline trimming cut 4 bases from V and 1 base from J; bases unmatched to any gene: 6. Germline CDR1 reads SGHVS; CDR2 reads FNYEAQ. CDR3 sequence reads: CASSSPGGESYEQYF. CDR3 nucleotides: TGTGCCAGCAGCTCTCCGGGGGGGGAGTCCTACGAGCAGTACTTC.

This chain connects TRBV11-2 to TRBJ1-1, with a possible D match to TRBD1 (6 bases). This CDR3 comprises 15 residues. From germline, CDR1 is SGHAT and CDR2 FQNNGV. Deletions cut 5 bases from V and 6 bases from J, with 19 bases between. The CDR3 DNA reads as TGTGCCAGCAGCCCTTCCACCCGGGGGGCGCCTGAAGCTTTCTTT. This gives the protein CASSPSTRGAPEAFF.

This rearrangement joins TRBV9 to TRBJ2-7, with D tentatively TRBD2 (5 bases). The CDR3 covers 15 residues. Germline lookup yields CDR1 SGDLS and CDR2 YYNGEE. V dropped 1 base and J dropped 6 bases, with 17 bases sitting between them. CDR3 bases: TGTGCCAGCAGCGTAACCCCCTCCGTCGGAGGCGAGCAGTACTTC. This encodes CASSVTPSVGGEQYF.

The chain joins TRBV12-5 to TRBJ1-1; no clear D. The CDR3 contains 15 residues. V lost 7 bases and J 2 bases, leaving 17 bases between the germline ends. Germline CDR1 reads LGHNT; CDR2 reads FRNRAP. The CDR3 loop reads CASVVDGLRNTEAFF. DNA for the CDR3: TGTGCTAGTGTCGTAGACGGACTAAGAAACACTGAAGCTTTCTTT.

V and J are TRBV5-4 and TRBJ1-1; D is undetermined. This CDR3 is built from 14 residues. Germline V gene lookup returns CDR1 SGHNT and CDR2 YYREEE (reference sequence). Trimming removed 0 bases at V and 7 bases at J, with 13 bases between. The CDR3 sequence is CASSLGVAAGEAFF. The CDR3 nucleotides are TGTGCCAGCAGCTTGGGGGTAGCAGCCGGTGAAGCTTTCTTT.

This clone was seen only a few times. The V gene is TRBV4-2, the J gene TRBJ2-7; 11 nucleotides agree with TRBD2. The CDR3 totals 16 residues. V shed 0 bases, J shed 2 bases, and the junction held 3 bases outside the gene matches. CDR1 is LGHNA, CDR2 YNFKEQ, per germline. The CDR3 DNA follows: TGTGCCAGCAGCCAAGAGCTAGCGGGAGGCACCTACGAGCAGTACTTC. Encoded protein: CASSQELAGGTYEQYF.

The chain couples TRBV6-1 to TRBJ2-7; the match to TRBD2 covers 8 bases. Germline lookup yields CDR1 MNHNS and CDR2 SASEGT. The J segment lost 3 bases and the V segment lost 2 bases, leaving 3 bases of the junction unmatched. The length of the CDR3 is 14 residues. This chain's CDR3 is CASSERGGHYEQYF. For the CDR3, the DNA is TGTGCCAGCAGTGAACGGGGGGGACACTACGAGCAGTACTTC.

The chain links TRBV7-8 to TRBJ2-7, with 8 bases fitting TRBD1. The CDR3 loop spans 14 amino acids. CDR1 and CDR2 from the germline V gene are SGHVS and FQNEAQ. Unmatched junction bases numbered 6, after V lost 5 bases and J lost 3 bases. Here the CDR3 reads CASSITGQGYEQYF. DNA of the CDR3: TGTGCCAGCAGCATAACCGGACAGGGCTACGAGCAGTACTTC.

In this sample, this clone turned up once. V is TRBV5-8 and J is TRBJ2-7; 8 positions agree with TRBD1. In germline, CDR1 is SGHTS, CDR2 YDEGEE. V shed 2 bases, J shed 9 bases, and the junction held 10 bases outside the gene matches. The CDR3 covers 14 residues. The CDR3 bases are TGTGCCAGCAGCTTCACAGGGGGAAGGAAGGTGCAGTACTTC. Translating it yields CASSFTGGRKVQYF.

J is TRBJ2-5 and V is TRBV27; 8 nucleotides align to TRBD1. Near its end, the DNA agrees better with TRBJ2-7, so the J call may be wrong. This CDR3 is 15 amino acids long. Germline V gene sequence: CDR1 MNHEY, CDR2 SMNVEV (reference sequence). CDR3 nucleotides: TGTGCCAGCAGTCCAACAGGGGGGTCCCCCTACGAGCAGTACTTC. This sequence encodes CASSPTGGSPYEQYF.

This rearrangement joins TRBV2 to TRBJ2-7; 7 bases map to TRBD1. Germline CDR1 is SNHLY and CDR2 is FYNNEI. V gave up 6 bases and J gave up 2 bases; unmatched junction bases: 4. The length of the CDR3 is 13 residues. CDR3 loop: CASRAGGPYEQYF. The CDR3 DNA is TGTGCCAGCAGAGCAGGGGGTCCCTACGAGCAGTACTTC.

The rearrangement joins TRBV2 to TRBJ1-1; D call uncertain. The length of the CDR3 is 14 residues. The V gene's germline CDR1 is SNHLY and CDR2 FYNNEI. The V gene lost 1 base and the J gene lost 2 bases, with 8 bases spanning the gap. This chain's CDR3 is CASSEDHGNTEAFF. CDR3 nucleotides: TGTGCCAGCAGTGAAGATCACGGTAACACTGAAGCTTTCTTT. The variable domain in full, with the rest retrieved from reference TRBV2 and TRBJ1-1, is EPEVTQTPSHQVTQMGQEVILRCVPISNHLYFYWYRQILGQKVEFLVSFYNNEISEKSEIFDDQFSVERPDGSNFTLKIRSTKLEDSAMYFCASSEDHGNTEAFFGQGTRLTVV.

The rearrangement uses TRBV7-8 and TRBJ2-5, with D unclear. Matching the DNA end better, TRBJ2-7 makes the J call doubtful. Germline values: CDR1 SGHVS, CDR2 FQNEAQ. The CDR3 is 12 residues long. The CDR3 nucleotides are TGTGCCAGCAGCTACGGCGGCTACGAGCAGTACTTC. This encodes CASSYGGYEQYF.

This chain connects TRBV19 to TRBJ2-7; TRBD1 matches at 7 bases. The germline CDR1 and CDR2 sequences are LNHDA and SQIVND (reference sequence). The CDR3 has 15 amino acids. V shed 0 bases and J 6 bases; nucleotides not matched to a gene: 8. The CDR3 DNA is TGTGCCAGTAGTATAGAGCCAGGGGGATTGGGCGAGCAGTACTTC. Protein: CASSIEPGGLGEQYF. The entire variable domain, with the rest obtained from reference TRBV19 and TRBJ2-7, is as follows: DGGITQSPKYLFRKEGQNVTLSCEQNLNHDAMYWYRQDPGQGLRLIYYSQIVNDFQKGDIAEGYSVSREKKESFPLTVTSAQKNPTAFYLCASSIEPGGLGEQYFGPGTRLTVT.

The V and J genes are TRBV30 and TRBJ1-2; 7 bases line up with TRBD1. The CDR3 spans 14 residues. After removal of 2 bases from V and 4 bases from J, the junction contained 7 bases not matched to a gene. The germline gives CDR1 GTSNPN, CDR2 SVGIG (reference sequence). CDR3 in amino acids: CAWSPRQGGYGYTF. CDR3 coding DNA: TGTGCCTGGAGTCCCCGGCAGGGGGGCTATGGCTACACCTTC. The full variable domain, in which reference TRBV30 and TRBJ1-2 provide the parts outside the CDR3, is SQTIHQWPATLVQPVGSPLSLECTVEGTSNPNLYWYRQAAGRGLQLLFYSVGIGQISSEVPQNLSASRPQDRQFILSSKKLLLSDSGFYLCAWSPRQGGYGYTFGSGTRLTVV.

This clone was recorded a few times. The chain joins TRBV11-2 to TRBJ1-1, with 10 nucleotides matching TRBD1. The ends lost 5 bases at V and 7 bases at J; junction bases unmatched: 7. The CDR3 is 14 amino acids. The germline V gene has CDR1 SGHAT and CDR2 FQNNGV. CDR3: CASSTRDRGFEAFF. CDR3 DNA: TGTGCCAGCAGCACACGGGACAGGGGCTTTGAAGCTTTCTTT.

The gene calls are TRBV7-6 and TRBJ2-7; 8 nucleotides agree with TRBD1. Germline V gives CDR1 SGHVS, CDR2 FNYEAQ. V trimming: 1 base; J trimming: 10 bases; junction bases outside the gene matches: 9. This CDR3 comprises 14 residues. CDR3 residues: CASSLGTGWIEQYF. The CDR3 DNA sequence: TGTGCCAGCAGCTTAGGGACAGGGTGGATCGAACAGTACTTC.

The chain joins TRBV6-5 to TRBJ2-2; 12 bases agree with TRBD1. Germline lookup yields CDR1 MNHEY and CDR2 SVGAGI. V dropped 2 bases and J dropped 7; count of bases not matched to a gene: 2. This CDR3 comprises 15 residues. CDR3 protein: CASSYGTGGLGELFF. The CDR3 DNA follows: TGTGCCAGCAGTTACGGGACAGGGGGCCTCGGGGAGCTGTTTTTT.

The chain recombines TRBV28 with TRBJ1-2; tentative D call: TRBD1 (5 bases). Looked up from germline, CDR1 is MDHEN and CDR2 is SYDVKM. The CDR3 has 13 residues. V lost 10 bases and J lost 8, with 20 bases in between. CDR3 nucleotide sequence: TGTGCCACCCGACAGTACTTACACGACGGCTACACCTTC. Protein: CATRQYLHDGYTF.

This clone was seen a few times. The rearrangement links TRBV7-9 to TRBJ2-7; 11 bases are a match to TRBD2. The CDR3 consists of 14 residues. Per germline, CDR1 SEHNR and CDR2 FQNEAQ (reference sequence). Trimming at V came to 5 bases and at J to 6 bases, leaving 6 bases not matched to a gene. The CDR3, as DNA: TGTGCCAGCAGCCATAGCGGGAGGGAGGGCGAGCAGTACTTC. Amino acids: CASSHSGREGEQYF.

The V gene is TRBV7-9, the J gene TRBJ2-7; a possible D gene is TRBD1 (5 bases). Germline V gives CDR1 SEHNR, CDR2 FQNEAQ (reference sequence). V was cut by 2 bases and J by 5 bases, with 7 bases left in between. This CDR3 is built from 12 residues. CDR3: CASSLRGNEQYF. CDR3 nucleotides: TGTGCCAGCAGCTTAAGGGGCAACGAGCAGTACTTC.

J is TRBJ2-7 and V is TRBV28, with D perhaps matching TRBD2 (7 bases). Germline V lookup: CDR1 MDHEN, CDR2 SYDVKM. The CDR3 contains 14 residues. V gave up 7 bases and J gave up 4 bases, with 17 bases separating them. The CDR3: CASTYRGAGYEQYF. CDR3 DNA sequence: TGTGCCAGCACCTATCGGGGGGCAGGGTACGAGCAGTACTTC. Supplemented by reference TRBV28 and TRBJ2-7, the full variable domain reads DVKVTQSSRYLVKRTGEKVFLECVQDMDHENMFWYRQDPGLGLRLIYFSYDVKMKEKGDIPEGYSVSREKKERFSLILESASTNQTSMYLCASTYRGAGYEQYFGPGTRLTVT.

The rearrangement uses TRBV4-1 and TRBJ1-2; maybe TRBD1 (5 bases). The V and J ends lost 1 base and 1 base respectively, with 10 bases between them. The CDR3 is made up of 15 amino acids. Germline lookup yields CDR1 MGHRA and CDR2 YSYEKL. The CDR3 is CASSQVQDINYGYTF. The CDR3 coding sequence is TGCGCCAGCAGCCAAGTACAGGACATTAACTATGGCTACACCTTC.

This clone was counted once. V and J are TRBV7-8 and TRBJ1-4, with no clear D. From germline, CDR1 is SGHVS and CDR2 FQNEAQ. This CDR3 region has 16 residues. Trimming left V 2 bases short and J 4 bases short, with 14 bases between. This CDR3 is CASSLRSRGLNEKLFF. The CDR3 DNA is TGTGCCAGCAGCTTAAGGTCGCGAGGACTTAATGAAAAACTGTTTTTT.

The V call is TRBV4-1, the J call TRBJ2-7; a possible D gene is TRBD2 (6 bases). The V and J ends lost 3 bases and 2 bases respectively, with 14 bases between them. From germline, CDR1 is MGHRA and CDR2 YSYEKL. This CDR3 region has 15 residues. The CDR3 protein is CASSQVAEGTYEQYF. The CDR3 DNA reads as TGCGCCAGCAGCCAGGTAGCGGAGGGAACCTACGAGCAGTACTTC.

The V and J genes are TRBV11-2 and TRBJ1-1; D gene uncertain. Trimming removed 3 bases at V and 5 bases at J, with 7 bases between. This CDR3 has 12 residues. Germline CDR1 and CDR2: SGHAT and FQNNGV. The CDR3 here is CASSLIATEAFF. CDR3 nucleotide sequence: TGTGCCAGCAGCTTGATAGCTACTGAAGCTTTCTTT.

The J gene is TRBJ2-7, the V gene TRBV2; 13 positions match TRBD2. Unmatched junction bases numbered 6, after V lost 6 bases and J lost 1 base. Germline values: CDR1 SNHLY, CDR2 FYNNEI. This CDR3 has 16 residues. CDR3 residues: CASSLLGLAGSYEQYF. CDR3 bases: TGTGCCAGCAGCCTATTGGGACTAGCGGGATCCTACGAGCAGTACTTC.

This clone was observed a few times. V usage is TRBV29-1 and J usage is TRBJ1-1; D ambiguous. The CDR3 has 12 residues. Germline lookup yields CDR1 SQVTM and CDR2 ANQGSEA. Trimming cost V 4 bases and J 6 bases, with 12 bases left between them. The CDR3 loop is CSVGVGEAEAFF. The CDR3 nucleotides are TGCAGCGTTGGCGTCGGGGAGGCTGAAGCTTTCTTT.

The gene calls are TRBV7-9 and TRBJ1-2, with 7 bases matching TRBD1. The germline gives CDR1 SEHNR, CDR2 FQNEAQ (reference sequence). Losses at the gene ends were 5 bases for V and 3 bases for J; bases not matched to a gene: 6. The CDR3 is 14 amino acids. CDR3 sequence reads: CASSTTGDYYGYTF. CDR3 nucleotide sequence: TGTGCCAGCAGCACTACAGGGGACTACTATGGCTACACCTTC.

The CDR3: CASSLGQHEQYF. CDR3 DNA: TGTGCCAGCAGCTTAGGACAGCACGAGCAGTACTTC. The chain combines TRBV11-2 with TRBJ2-7, with a possible D match to TRBD1 (5 bases). V was shortened by 1 base and J by 5 bases, with 6 bases between the two germline ends. Per the germline V gene, CDR1 is SGHAT and CDR2 is FQNNGV. CDR3 length equals 12 residues.